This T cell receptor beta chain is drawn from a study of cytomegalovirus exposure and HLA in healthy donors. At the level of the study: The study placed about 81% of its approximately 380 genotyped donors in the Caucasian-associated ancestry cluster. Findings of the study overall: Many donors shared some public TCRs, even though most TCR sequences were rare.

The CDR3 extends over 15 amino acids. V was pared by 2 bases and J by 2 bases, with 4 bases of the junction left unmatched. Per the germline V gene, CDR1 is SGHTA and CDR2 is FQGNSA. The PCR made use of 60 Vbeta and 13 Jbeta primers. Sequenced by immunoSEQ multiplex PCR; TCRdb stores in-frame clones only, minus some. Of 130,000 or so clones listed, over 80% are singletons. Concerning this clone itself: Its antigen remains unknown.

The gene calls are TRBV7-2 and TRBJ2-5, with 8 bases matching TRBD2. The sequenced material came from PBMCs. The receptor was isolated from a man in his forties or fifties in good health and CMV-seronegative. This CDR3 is CASSLSGGWQETQYF. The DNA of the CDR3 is TGTGCCAGCAGCTTATCGGGAGGGTGGCAAGAGACCCAGTACTTC.